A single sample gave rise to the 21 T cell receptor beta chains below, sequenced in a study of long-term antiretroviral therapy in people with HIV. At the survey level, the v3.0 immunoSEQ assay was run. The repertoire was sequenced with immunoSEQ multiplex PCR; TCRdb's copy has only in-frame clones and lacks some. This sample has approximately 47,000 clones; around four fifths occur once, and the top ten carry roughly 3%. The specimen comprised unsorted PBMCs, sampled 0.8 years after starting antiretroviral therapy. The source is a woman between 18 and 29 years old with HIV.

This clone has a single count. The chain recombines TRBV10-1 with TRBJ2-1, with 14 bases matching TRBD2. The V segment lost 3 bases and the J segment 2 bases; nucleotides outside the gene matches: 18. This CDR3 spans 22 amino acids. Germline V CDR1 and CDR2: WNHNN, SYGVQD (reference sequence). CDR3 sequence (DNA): TGCGCCAGCAGTGAAATTCGGGTGGGGACTAGCGGGAGCCCGGGGCCCTACAATGAGCAGTTCTTC. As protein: CASSEIRVGTSGSPGPYNEQFF.

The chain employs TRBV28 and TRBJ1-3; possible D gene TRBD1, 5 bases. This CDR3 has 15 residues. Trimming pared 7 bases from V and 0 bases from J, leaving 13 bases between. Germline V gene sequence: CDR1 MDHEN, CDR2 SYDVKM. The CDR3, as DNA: TGTGCCAGCACCCTCGGGGGAATCTCTGGAAACACCATATATTTT. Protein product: CASTLGGISGNTIYF.

CDR3 DNA: TGTGCCAGCAGCTTATCCCTAGCCAAAAACATTCAGTACTTC. It specifies CASSLSLAKNIQYF. This chain links TRBV5-6 with TRBJ2-4; D is uncertain. From germline, CDR1 is SGHDT and CDR2 YYEEEE. With 2 bases removed from V and 0 bases from J, the gap between germline ends came to 6 bases. The CDR3 sequence is 14 residues long.

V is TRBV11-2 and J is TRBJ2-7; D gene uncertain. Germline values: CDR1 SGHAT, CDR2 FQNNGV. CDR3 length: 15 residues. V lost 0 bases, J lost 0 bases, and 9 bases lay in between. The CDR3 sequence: CASSLEAPSSYEQYF. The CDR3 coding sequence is TGTGCCAGCAGCTTAGAAGCGCCAAGCTCCTACGAGCAGTACTTC.

The CDR3 nucleotides are TGTGCCAGCACCGACCCGGCTCGGGAAAAACTGTTTTTT. This encodes CASTDPAREKLFF. The chain has TRBV7-9 and TRBJ1-4; no firm D call. CDR1 and CDR2 (germline): SEHNR, FQNEAQ (reference sequence). The V end lost 7 bases, the J end lost 8 bases, and 14 bases lay between the germline ends. The CDR3 loop spans 13 amino acids.

CDR3 bases: TGTGCCAGCAGTCTCCGTCTAGCGGGTGGCTTGGAGACCCAGTACTTC. Its protein product is CASSLRLAGGLETQYF. The chain employs TRBV27 and TRBJ2-5, with 8 bases lining up with TRBD2. V lost 5 bases and J lost 5; bases outside the gene matches: 13. From germline, CDR1 is MNHEY and CDR2 SMNVEV (reference sequence). The CDR3 consists of 16 residues.

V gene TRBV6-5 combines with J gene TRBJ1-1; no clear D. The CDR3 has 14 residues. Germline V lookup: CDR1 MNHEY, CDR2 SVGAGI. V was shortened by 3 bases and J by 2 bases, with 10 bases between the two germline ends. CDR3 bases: TGTGCCAGCAGTTATTATATAGCTAACACTGAAGCTTTCTTT. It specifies CASSYYIANTEAFF.

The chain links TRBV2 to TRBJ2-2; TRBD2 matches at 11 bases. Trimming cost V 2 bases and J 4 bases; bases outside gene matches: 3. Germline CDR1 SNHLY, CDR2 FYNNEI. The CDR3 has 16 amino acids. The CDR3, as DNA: TGTGCCAGCAGTGAACGGACTAGCGGGTCCACCGGGGAGCTGTTTTTT. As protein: CASSERTSGSTGELFF.

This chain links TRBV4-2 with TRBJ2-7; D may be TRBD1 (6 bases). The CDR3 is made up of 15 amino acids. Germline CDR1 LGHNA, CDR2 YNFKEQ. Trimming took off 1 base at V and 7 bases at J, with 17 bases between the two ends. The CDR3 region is CASSQGPGTTGEQYF. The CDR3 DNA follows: TGTGCCAGCAGCCAAGGTCCGGGGACAACGGGGGAGCAGTACTTC.

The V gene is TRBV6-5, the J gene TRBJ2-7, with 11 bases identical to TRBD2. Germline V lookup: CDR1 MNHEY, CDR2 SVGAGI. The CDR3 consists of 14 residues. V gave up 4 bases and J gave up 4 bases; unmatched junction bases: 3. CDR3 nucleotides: TGTGCCAGCAGTTCGCTAGCGGGAGGTTACGAGCAGTACTTC. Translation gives CASSSLAGGYEQYF.

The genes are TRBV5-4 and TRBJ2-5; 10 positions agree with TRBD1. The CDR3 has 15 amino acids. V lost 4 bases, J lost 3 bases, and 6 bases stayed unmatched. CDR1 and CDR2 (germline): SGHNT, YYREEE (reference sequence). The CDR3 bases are TGTGCCAGCAGCCGCACCGGGACAGGGGAAGAGACCCAGTACTTC. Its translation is CASSRTGTGEETQYF.

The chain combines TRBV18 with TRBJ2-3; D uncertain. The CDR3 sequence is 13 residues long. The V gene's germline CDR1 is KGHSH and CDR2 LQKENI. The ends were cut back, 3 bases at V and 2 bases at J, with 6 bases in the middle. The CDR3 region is CASSPLTTDTQYF. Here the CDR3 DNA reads TGTGCCAGCTCACCGCTGACCACAGATACGCAGTATTTT.

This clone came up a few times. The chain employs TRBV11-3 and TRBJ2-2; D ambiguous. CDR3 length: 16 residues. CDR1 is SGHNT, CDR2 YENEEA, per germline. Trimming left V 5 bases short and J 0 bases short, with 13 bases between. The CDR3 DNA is TGTGCCAGCAGCCCCCGCCGAGACGCGAACACCGGGGAGCTGTTTTTT. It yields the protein CASSPRRDANTGELFF.

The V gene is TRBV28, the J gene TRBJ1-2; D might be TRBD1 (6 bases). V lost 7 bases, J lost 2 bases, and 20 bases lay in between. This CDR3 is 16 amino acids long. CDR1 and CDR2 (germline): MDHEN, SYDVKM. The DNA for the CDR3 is TGTGCCAGCACCCCCACCCTACAGGGTTTAAACTATGGCTACACCTTC. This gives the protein CASTPTLQGLNYGYTF.

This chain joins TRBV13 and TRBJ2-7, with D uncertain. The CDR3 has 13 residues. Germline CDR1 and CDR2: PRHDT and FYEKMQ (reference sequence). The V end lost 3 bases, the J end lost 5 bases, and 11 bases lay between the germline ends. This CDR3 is CASSFPSRDEQYF. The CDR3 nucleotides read TGTGCCAGCAGCTTTCCCTCGCGCGACGAGCAGTACTTC.

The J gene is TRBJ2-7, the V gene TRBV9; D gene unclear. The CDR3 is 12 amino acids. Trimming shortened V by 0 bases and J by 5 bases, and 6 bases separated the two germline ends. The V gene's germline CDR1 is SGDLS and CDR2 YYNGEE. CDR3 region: CASSVEDNEQYF. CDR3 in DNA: TGTGCCAGCAGCGTAGAAGACAACGAGCAGTACTTC. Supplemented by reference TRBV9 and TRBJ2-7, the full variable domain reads DSGVTQTPKHLITATGQRVTLRCSPRSGDLSVYWYQQSLDQGLQFLIQYYNGEERAKGNILERFSAQQFPDLHSELNLSSLELGDSALYFCASSVEDNEQYFGPGTRLTVT.

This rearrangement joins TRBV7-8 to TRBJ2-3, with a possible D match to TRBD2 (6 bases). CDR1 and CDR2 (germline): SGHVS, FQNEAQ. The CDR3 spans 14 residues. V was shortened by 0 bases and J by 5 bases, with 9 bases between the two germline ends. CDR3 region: CASSLALGGDTQYF. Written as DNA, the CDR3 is TGTGCCAGCAGCTTAGCGTTGGGAGGAGATACGCAGTATTTT.

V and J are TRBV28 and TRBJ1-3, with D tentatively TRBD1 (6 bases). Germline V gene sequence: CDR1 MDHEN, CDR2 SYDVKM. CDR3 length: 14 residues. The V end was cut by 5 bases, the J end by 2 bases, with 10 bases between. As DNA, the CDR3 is TGTGCCAGCAGTGGGTCAGGGGCTGGAAACACCATATATTTT. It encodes CASSGSGAGNTIYF.

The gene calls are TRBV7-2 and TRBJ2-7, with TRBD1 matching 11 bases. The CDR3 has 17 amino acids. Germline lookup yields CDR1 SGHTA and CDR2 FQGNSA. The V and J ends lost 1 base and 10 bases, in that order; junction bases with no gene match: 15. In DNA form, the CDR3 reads TGTGCCAGCAGCTTAGATTGGACAGGGGGCCCTCGGGTTCATCAGTACTTC. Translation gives CASSLDWTGGPRVHQYF.

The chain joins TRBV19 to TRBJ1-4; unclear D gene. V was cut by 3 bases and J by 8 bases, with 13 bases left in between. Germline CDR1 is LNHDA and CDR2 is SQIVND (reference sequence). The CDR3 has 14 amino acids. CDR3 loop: CASSMSPGTEKLFF. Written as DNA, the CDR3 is TGTGCCAGTAGTATGTCCCCGGGAACGGAAAAACTGTTTTTT.

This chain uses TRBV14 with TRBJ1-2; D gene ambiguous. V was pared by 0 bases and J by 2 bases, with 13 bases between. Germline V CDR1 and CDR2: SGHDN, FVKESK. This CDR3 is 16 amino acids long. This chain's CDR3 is CASSQEVNRLNYGYTF. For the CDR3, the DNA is TGTGCCAGCAGCCAAGAGGTGAACAGACTAAACTATGGCTACACCTTC.